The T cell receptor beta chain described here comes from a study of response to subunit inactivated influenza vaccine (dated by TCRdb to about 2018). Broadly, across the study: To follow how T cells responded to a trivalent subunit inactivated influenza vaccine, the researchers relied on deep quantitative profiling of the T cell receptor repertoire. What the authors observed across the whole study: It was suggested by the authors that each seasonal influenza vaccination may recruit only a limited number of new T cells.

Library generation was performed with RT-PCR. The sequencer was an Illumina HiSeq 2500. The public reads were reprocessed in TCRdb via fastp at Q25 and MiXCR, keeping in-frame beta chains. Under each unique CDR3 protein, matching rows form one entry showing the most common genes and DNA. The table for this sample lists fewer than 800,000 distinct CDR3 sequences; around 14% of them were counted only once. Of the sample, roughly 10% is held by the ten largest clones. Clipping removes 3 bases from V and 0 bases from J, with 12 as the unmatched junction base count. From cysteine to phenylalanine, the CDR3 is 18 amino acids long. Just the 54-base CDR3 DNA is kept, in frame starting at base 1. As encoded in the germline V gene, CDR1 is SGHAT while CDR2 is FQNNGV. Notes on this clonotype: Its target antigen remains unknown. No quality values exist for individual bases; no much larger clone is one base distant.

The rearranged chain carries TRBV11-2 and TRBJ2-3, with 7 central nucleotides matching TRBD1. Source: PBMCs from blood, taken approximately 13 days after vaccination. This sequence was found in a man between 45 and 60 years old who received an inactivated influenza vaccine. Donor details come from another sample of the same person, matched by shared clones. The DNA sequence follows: TGTGCCAGCAGCTTTCCCTCCGGGACAGACTCTAGCACAGATACGCAGTATTTT. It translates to CASSFPSGTDSSTDTQYF. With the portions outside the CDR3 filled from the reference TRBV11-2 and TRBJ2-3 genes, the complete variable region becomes EAGVAQSPRYKIIEKRQSVAFWCNPISGHATLYWYQQILGQGPKLLIQFQNNGVVDDSQLPKDRFSAERLKGVDSTLKIQPAKLEDSAVYLCASSFPSGTDSSTDTQYFGPGTRLTVL.